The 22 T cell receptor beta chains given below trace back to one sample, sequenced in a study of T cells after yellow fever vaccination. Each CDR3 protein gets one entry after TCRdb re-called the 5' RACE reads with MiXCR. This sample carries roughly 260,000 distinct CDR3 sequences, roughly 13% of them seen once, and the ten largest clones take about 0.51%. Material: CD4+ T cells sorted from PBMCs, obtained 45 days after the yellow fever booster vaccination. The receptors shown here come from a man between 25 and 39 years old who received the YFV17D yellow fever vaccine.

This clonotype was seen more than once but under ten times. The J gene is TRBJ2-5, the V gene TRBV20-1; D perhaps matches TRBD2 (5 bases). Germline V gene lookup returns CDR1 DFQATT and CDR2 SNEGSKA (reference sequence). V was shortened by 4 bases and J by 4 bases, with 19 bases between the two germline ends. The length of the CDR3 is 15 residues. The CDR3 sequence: CSANLPGRAGETQYF. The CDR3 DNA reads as TGCAGTGCTAACCTTCCGGGAAGGGCGGGAGAGACCCAGTACTTC.

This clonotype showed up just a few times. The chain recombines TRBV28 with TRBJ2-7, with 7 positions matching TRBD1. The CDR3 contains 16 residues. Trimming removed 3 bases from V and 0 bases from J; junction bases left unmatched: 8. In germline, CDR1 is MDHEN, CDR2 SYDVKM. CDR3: CASSLTGTAISYEQYF. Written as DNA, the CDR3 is TGTGCCAGCAGTTTGACCGGGACAGCTATCTCCTACGAGCAGTACTTC.

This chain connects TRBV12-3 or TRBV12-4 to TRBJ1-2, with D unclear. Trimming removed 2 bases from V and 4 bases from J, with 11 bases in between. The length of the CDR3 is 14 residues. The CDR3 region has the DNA TGTGCCAGCAGTTTACAGACGTCCCTCTATGGCTACACCTTC. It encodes CASSLQTSLYGYTF.

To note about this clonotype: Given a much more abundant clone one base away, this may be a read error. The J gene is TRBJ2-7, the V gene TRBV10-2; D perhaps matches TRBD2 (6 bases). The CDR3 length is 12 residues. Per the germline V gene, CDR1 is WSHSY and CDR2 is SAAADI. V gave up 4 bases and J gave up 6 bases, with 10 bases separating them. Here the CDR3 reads CASSVGGTEQYF. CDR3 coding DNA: TGCGCCAGCAGTGTGGGAGGAACCGAGCAGTACTTC.

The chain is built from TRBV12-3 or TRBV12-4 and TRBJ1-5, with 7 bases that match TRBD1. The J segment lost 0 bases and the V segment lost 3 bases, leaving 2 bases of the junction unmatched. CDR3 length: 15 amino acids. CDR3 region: CASSLQGVSNQPQHF. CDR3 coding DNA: TGTGCCAGCAGTTTGCAGGGGGTTAGCAATCAGCCCCAGCATTTT.

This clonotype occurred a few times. This chain's CDR3 is CASSHAEYYEQYF. The CDR3 DNA reads as TGTGCCAGCAGCCATGCAGAATACTACGAGCAGTACTTC. The chain has TRBV3-1 and TRBJ2-7, with D unresolved. The CDR3 covers 13 residues. Trimming pared 3 bases from V and 3 bases from J, leaving 9 bases between. From germline, CDR1 is LGHDT and CDR2 YNNKEL (reference sequence).

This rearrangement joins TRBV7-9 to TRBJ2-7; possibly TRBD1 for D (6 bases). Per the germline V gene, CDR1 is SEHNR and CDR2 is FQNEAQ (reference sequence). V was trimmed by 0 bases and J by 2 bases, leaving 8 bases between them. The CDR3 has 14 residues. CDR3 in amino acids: CASSLAAGAYEQYF. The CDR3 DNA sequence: TGTGCCAGCAGCTTAGCGGCAGGGGCCTACGAGCAGTACTTC.

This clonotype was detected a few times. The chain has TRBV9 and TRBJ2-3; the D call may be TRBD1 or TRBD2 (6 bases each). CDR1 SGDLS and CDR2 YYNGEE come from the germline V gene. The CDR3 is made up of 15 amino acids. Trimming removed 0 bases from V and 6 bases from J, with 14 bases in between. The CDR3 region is CASSVVGGSSDTQYF. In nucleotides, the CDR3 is TGTGCCAGCAGCGTAGTGGGGGGCAGTTCGGATACGCAGTATTTT.

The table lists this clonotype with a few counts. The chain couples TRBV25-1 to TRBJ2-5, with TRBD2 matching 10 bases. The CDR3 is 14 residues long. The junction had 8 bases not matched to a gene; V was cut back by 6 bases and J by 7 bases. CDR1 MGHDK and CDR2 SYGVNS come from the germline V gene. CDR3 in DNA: TGTGCCAGCAGCGGACTAGCGGTCCAGGGGACCCAGTACTTC. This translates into CASSGLAVQGTQYF.

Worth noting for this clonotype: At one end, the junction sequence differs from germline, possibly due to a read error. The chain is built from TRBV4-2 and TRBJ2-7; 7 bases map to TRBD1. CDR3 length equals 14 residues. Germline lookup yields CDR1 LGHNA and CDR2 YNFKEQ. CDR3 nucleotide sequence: TGTCCCAGCAGCACGACAGGGCTACCCTACGAGCAGTACTTC. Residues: CPSSTTGLPYEQYF.

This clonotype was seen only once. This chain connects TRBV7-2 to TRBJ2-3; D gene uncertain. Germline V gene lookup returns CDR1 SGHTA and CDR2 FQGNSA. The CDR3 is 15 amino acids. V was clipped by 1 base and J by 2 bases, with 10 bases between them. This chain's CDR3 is CASSLGVSYTDTQYF. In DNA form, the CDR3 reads TGTGCCAGCAGCTTAGGGGTCAGTTACACAGATACGCAGTATTTT.

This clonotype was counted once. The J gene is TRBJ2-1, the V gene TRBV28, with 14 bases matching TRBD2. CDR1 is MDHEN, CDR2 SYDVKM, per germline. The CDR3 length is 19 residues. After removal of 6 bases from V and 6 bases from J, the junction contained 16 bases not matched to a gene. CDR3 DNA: TGTGCCAGCAGAAACGTCGGGACTAGCGGGAGCCCTCGGGCCAATGAGCAGTTCTTC. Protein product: CASRNVGTSGSPRANEQFF.

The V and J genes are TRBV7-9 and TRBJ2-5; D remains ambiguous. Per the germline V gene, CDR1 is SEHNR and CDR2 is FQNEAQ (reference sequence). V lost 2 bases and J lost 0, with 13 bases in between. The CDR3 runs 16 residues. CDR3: CASSLTWQRNQETQYF. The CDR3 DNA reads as TGTGCCAGCAGCTTAACCTGGCAGAGGAACCAAGAGACCCAGTACTTC.

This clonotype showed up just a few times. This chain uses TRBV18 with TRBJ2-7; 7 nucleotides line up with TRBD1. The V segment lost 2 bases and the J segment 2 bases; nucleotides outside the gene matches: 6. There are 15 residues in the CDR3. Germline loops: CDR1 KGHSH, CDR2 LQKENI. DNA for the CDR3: TGTGCCAGCTCACCAAGGCAGGGGGACCCCTACGAGCAGTACTTC. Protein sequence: CASSPRQGDPYEQYF.

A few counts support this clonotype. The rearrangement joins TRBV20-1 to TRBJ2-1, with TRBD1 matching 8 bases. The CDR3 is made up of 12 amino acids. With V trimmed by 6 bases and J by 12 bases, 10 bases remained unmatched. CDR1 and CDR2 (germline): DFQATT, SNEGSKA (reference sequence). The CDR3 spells CSARTQGAGQFF. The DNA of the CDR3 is TGCAGTGCGCGCACCCAGGGGGCAGGGCAGTTCTTC.

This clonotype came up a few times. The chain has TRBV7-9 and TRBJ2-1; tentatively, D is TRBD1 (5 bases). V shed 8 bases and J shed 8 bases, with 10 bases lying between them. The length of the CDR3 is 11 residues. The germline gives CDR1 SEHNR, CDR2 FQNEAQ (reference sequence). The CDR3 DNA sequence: TGTGCCAGCGCCAGGGTGGATGAGCAGTTCTTC. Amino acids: CASARVDEQFF.

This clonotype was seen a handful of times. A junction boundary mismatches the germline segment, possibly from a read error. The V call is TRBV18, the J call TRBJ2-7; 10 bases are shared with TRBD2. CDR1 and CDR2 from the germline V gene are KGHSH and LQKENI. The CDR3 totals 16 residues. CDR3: CASSSPSGSDTYEQYF. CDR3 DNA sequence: TGTGCCAGCTCATCACCTAGCGGGAGTGACACCTACGAGCAGTACTTC.

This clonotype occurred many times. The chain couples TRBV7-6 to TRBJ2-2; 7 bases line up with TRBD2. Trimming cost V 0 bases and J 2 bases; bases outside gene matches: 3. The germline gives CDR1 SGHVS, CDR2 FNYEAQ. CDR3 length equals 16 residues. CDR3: CASSLAGLLNTGELFF. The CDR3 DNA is TGTGCCAGCAGCTTAGCGGGACTACTTAACACCGGGGAGCTGTTTTTT.

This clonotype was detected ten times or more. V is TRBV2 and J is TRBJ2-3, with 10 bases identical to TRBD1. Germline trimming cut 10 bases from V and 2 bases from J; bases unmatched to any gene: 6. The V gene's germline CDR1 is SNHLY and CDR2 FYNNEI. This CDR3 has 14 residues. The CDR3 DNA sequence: TGTGCCAAGACCGGGACAGGGGCCACAGATACGCAGTATTTT. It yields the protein CAKTGTGATDTQYF.

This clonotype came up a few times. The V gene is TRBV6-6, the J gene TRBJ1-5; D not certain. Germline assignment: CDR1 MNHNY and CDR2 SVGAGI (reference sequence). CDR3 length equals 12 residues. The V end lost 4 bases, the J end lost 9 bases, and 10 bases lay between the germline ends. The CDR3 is CASSSGPLPQHF. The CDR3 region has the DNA TGTGCCAGCAGTTCCGGCCCGCTGCCCCAGCATTTT.

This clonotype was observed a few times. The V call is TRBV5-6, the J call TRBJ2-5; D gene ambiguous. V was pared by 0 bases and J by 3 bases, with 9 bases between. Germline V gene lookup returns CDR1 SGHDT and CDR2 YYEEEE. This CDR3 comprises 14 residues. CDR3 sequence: CASSLVTREETQYF. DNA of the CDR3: TGTGCCAGCAGCTTGGTGACCCGTGAAGAGACCCAGTACTTC. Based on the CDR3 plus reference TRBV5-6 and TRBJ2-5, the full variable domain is DAGVTQSPTHLIKTRGQQVTLRCSPKSGHDTVSWYQQALGQGPQFIFQYYEEEERQRGNFPDRFSGHQFPNYSSELNVNALLLGDSALYLCASSLVTREETQYFGPGTRLLVL.

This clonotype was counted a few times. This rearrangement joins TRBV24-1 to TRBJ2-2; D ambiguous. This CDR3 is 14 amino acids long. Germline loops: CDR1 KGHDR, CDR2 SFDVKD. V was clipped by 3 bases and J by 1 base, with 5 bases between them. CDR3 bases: TGTGCCACCAGTGATGTAGTGAACACCGGGGAGCTGTTTTTT. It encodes CATSDVVNTGELFF.